What follows describes a single T cell receptor beta chain. Its cognate antigen is unknown. These data belong to a study of T cells in localized non-small cell lung cancer. General observations from the study: Uninvolved adjacent lung had the highest recorded T cell clonality, with tumor below it. Median approximately 61 top-100 tumor clones were shared with paired adjacent lung.

Clones were read by immunoSEQ multiplex PCR, and TCRdb kept only the in-frame ones, dropping some. The sample lists around 20,000 clones; 86% were seen once. The sample here was peripheral blood, taken before any cancer treatment. The receptor was isolated from a woman aged 35-75 years with stage I lung adenocarcinoma.

The CDR3 nucleotides read TGTGCCAGCAGTGACGGCTCCGGGACAGGGAGCGGGGAGCTGTTTTTT. Residues: CASSDGSGTGSGELFF. The chain recombines TRBV6-4 with TRBJ2-2; 9 bases line up with TRBD1. The CDR3 extends over 16 amino acids. The junction had 8 bases not matched to a gene; V was cut back by 2 bases and J by 7 bases. Germline V gene sequence: CDR1 MRHNA, CDR2 SNTAGT.